What follows describes a single TCR beta chain. TCRdb keeps only in-frame clones here, not all; method: immunoSEQ multiplex PCR. The table lists nearly 350,000 clones, about 89% of them singletons. This entry is derived from a study of blood T cell repertoires in COVID-19. J lost 2 bases, V lost 10 bases, and 6 bases had no gene match. The CDR3 extends over 13 amino acids. CDR1 is MNHEY, CDR2 SVGAGI, per germline. This TCR came from a woman aged 45-65 years with COVID-19, enrolled during active disease. Source material: peripheral blood. This rearrangement joins TRBV6-5 to TRBJ1-2; the match to TRBD1 covers 8 bases. DNA for the CDR3: TGTGCCATTAGCCCAGGGGGCAACTATGGCTACACCTTC. It yields the protein CAISPGGNYGYTF.